This T cell receptor beta chain was observed in a study of T cells in Graves' hyperthyroidism and ophthalmopathy. The diagnostic basis comprised clinical symptoms, serum thyroxine and TRAb, thyroid ultrasound and orbital computed tomography. The authors took PBMCs from 8 to 10 ml fresh peripheral blood. Amplified TCR beta CDR3 regions derived from RNA transcripts. First-round RT-PCR with HTBI primers amplified the TCR CDR3 region. A single record per CDR3 protein comes from TCRdb applying MiXCR to the multiplex PCR reads. Of 500,000 to 600,000 distinct CDR3 sequences in the sample, over 15% were seen once. In the case of this clonotype: Its antigen is currently unknown.

This CDR3 has 15 amino acids. Germline-derived CDR1 and CDR2 are SNHLY and FYNNEI. V lost 4 bases and J 0 bases, leaving 10 bases between the germline ends. General observations from the study: The blood repertoire included most of the expanded thyroid clonotypes above 0.001.

This clonotype originated in a woman between 18 and 29 years old with Graves' hyperthyroidism. Sequencing used blood. This chain connects TRBV2 to TRBJ1-5; D unresolved. CDR3 residues: CASSARDYSNQPQHF. The CDR3 DNA follows: TGTGCCAGCAGTGCCCGCGATTATAGCAATCAGCCCCAGCATTTT.